This entry features one TCR beta chain sequence. Its antigen specificity is not known. No base-level quality is on record; no much larger clone is a single base apart. This sample was taken from a study of shared clonotypes between healthy human individuals (dated by TCRdb to 2018 to 2020). Looking at the study overall: The cohort comprised two women and three men aged 18 to 49 years. For each donor, three plates each were used for CD4 naive and CD4 memory, two plates were used for CD8 naive, and one plate was used for CD8 memory. To estimate repertoire size and how much clonotype sharing occurs between individuals, the study deeply sequenced the blood TCR repertoires of roughly 5 healthy adults. Different laboratories and diverse techniques were used to prepare libraries and sequence TCR repertoires, to increase sequencing depth and limit assay-specific biases. Between about 0.8 and 8.9 billion PBMCs per donor were obtained by leukapheresis.

The donors were healthy, HIV-negative adults who had no recently reported acute infections or vaccinations. All donors were Caucasian adults living in Nashville, Tennessee, USA. CD4+ T cells were enriched by magnetic negative selection; naive cells were then positively selected on CD45RA, and the negative fraction formed the memory subset. Blood was obtained by leukapheresis, after which PBMCs were separated by Ficoll-Histopaque density gradient centrifugation and cryopreserved in liquid nitrogen vapor phase. Purity and quantity of every magnetically sorted T cell population were checked by analytical flow cytometry. Genomic DNA was isolated from each sorted fraction and quantified by UV absorbance on a Nanodrop 2000c. From a lookup of the germline V gene, CDR1 and CDR2 are MNHEY and SVGAGI. The CDR3 holds 15 amino acids from the cysteine to the phenylalanine. CDR3 DNA only is kept here, 45 bases in frame from base 1. The germline ends are 13 bases apart after V is trimmed by 7 bases and J by 3 bases.

Using the deep immunoSEQ assay, TCR CDR3 regions were amplified from genomic DNA by multiplex PCR. Extracted genomic DNA from each cell subset was distributed evenly across all wells of several immunoSEQ 96-well plates, and each plate was treated as a replicate. For sorted subsets, each replicate PCR was loaded with roughly 0.2 ug genomic DNA, equivalent to 30,000 or so T cell genomes. Purified libraries were quantified with a Qubit 3.0 fluorometer, sized on a Bioanalyzer 2100, and re-quantified with the KAPA Library Quantification kit. A separate single-read 150-cycle Illumina NextSeq 550 flow cell was used to sequence each immunoSEQ 96-well plate. The study's processing was this. Because the immunoSEQ output held only junctional sequences and lacked quality scores, the filtering could not match the filtering applied to full-length reads. Sequences were annotated with PyIR, a Python wrapper for IgBLAST v1.9, and V/J genes and CDR3 were assigned using IMGT germline references. Any read was removed if the V/J assignment was weak (E-value above 1e-6), the CDR3 was missing, or the read contained stop codons, out-of-frame junctions, or ambiguous translated residues. V3J clonotypes were defined by identical inferred V gene, J gene, and CDR3 amino acid sequence. Percentage overlap between repertoires was computed as shared unique clonotypes divided by the size of the smaller repertoire. Richness of each repertoire was evaluated using RTK rarefaction, the Chao1 estimator, and Recon v2.1 estimates of unobserved clonotypes. For all TCRbeta clonotypes obtained by the gDNA method from a few donors, generation probabilities were computed with OLGA. The clones in this table, taken by TCRdb from immuneACCESS, are in-frame only. Not every clone is retained; where verified, under half of the shortfall comes from an unresolved V gene, and the cause of the rest is unknown. V and J calls and clone size are copied from that table; D and trimming were computed from the DNA. This sample lists some 2 million clones; about 95% were detected once. 0.13% of the sample comes from the top ten.

What the work shows at the level of the full study, not this receptor alone: Sampling was restricted to blood, and TCR repertoires in tissue are likely to differ from TCR repertoires in blood. Across several donors, about 4.5% of naive CD4, approximately 4% of naive CD8, 2.3% of memory CD4, and under 0.45% of memory CD8 clonotypes were shared. Estimated clonotype richness was generally larger for naive than for memory subsets. Compared with non-shared clonotypes, the clonotypes found in all four sorted-subset donors had higher generation probabilities. Because the study included only a small number of donors, the genetic and exposure-history diversity represented was limited. Even with the large sequencing depth, rarefaction of the sorted-subset datasets indicated that sequencing was incomplete. Based on pairwise subsampling, the degree of clonotype sharing among donors was expected to be affected by sequencing depth.

The sample was naive CD4+ T cells sorted from blood. According to the study, the label for this sample's cell subset or site signals: CD45RA+ positively selected. The rearrangement combines TRBV6-5 with TRBJ2-6; the D gene is possibly TRBD1, with 6 bases matching. This TCR was recovered from a man aged 18-30 years in good health. CDR3 sequence: CASTPQGFGANVLTF. The DNA sequence is given as TGTGCCAGCACCCCTCAGGGGTTTGGGGCCAACGTCCTGACTTTC.